One and the same sample provided the 3 T cell receptor beta chains below, sequenced in a study of blood T cell dynamics during melanoma immunotherapy. Indicated time point: pre-treatment baseline. Data came from immunoSEQ multiplex PCR; TCRdb stores just in-frame clones and leaves some out. The sample includes approximately 15,000 clones, 85% to 90% of them seen just once. Here the sequenced sample was blood, taken from a patient treated with checkpoint blockade. The receptors derive from a human donor with melanoma.

The CDR3 spells CASSLVAGVGYEQYF. DNA of the CDR3: TGTGCCAGCAGCTTAGTAGCGGGGGTGGGCTACGAGCAGTACTTC. V gene TRBV7-4 combines with J gene TRBJ2-7; 9 nucleotides line up with TRBD2. This CDR3 contains 15 residues. Germline loops: CDR1 SGHVT, CDR2 SQSDAQ. The junction had 4 bases not matched to a gene; V was cut back by 1 base and J by 3 bases.

The chain uses TRBV2 and TRBJ2-1, with D perhaps given as TRBD1 or TRBD2 (5 bases each). This CDR3 is 15 amino acids long. V dropped 8 bases and J dropped 1 base, with 15 bases sitting between them. CDR1 is SNHLY, CDR2 FYNNEI, per germline. The CDR3 spells CASVQGGFSYNEQFF. In DNA, the CDR3 is TGTGCCAGCGTTCAGGGCGGGTTTTCCTACAATGAGCAGTTCTTC. The variable domain in full, with the rest retrieved from reference TRBV2 and TRBJ2-1, is EPEVTQTPSHQVTQMGQEVILRCVPISNHLYFYWYRQILGQKVEFLVSFYNNEISEKSEIFDDQFSVERPDGSNFTLKIRSTKLEDSAMYFCASVQGGFSYNEQFFGPGTRLTVL.

The sample holds one count of this clone. This sequence joins TRBV5-4 and TRBJ2-1; TRBD2 matches at 14 bases. The CDR3 is 14 amino acids. V lost 10 bases to trimming and J lost 10 bases; unmatched junction nucleotides: 10. The germline V gene encodes CDR1 SGHNT and CDR2 YYREEE (reference sequence). The CDR3 spells CAGGLAGGLGEQFF. The CDR3 DNA is TGTGCCGGAGGACTAGCGGGGGGCTTAGGGGAGCAGTTCTTC.